The clone carrying this TCR beta chain showed up just once. At one end, the junction sequence differs from germline, possibly due to a read error. The sample comes from a study of tumor and adjacent non-tumor tissue in lung cancer. No cell sorting was done before RNA was extracted from the tissue. More than 3 cm separated this lung sample from the edge of the tumor. Germline loops: CDR1 MNHEY, CDR2 SVGEGT. The CDR3 sequence is 16 residues long. Three rounds of nested PCR, following a modified ARM-PCR protocol, produced the TCRbeta library. TCRdb ran MiXCR on the multiplex PCR reads and lists one entry per CDR3 protein. The table has more than 45,000 distinct CDR3 sequences, 74% seen once; the top ten hold over 20%.

The sample taken for sequencing was distant non-tumor lung tissue. The genes are TRBV6-2 or TRBV6-3 and TRBJ1-6; D might be TRBD1 (5 bases). The receptor comes from a woman aged 55-70 years with non-small cell lung cancer. The CDR3 nucleotides read TGTGCCAGCAGTCACTCGGGACGGACCCTAAATTCACCCCTCCACTTT. It codes for CASSHSGRTLNSPLHF.